This T cell receptor (beta chain) appears in the sequencing data of a study of T cells after yellow fever vaccination. Study overall: The authors prepared low-cell-number fractions using SMART-Seq v4 Ultra Low Input.

TCRdb processed the 5' RACE reads anew with MiXCR; each CDR3 protein has one entry. The table includes about 96,000 distinct CDR3 sequences, more than 7.5% detected once. General study findings and limits: In post-booster samples, most primary-vaccination clones reappeared (roughly 96% CD4, 70% to 90% CD8).

Between the trimmed V and J ends, which lost 0 bases and 6 bases, there was a span of 11 bases. This CDR3 region has 14 residues. Per the germline V gene, CDR1 is SGHRS and CDR2 is YFSETQ. This clonotype was counted ten times or more. This clonotype originated in a man aged 18 to 29 who received the YFV17D yellow fever vaccine. Material: CD8+ T cells not binding an NS4B(214-222) dextramer, sorted from PBMCs, obtained roughly 15 days after the first yellow fever vaccination. The gene calls are TRBV5-1 and TRBJ2-3, with D possibly matching TRBD2 (5 bases). The CDR3 sequence: CASSLAPAVDTQYF. As DNA, the CDR3 is TGCGCCAGCAGCTTGGCTCCAGCGGTGGATACGCAGTATTTT.